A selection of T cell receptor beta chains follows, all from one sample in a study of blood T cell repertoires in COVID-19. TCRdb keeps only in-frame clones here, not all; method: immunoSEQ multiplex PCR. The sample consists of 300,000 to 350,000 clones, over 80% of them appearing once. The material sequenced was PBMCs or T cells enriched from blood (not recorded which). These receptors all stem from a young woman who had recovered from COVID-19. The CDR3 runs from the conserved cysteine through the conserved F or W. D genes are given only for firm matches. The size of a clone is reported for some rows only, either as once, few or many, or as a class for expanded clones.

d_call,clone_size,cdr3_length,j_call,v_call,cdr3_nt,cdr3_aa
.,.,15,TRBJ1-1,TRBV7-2,TGTGCCAGCAGCTCGACTGCTATATCGAACACTGAAGCTTTCTTT,CASSSTAISNTEAFF
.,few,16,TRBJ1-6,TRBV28,TGTGCCAGCAGTAACACCCGACAGGTGTCTAATTCACCCCTCCACTTT,CASSNTRQVSNSPLHF
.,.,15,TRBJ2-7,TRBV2,TGTGCCAGCAGTGAAGCGCTTCAGGGATTGTACGAGCAGTACTTC,CASSEALQGLYEQYF
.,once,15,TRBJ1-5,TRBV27,TGTGCCAGCAGACTAGGACAGTATAGCAATCAGCCCCAGCATTTT,CASRLGQYSNQPQHF
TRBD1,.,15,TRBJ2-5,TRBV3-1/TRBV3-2,TGTGCCAGCAGCCAGGGTCCCACAGGGGTCGAGACCCAGTACTTC,CASSQGPTGVETQYF
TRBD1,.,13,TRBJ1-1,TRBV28,TGTGCCAGCAGAACCGGGACAGGGGCTGAAGCTTTCTTT,CASRTGTGAEAFF
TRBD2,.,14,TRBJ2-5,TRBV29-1,TGCAGCGTTTCATCTAGCGGGGGGGCAGAGACCCAGTACTTC,CSVSSSGGAETQYF
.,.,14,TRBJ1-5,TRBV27,TGTGCCAGCAGTTTCAGACAGGCCAATCAGCCCCAGCATTTT,CASSFRQANQPQHF
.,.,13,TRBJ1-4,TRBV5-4,TGTGCCAGCAGCTTGAAGGACAGTGAAAAACTGTTTTTT,CASSLKDSEKLFF
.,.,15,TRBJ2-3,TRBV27,TGTGCCAGCAGCTTACTCATAGCGGCCACAGATACGCAGTATTTT,CASSLLIAATDTQYF
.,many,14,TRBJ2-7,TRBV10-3,TGTGCCATCAGTGAGGGGGACCTTACAGGGGAGCAGTACTTC,CAISEGDLTGEQYF
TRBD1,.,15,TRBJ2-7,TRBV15,TGTGCCACCAGCAGTACCGACAGGGGGCTTCAGGAGCAGTACTTC,CATSSTDRGLQEQYF
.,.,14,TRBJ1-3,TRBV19,TGTGCCAGTAGTATGGGAGACTCTGGAAACACCATATATTTT,CASSMGDSGNTIYF
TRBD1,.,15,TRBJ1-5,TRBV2,TGTGCCAGCAGCTACTTCACAGGGGTTTGGCAGCCCCAGCATTTT,CASSYFTGVWQPQHF
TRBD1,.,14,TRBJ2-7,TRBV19,TGTGCCAGTAGTATCCGGGACAGGGACTACGAGCAGTACTTC,CASSIRDRDYEQYF
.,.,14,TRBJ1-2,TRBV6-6,TGTGCCAGCAGTTCCCGCCCGGTGAGCTATGGCTACACCTTC,CASSSRPVSYGYTF
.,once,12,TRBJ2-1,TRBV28,TGTGCCAGCAAGAGCTCCTACAATGAGCAGTTCTTC,CASKSSYNEQFF